These T cell receptor beta chains were read from a single sample in a study of cytomegalovirus exposure and HLA in healthy donors. Clones were sequenced by immunoSEQ multiplex PCR, and TCRdb holds only the in-frame ones, with some missing. The sample has fewer than 55,000 clones, 63% seen once; the top ten hold approximately 12%. Sequencing was performed on PBMCs. The receptors originated from a man in his 60s in good health and CMV-seropositive. CDR3s include the opening cysteine and the closing phenylalanine or tryptophan. D genes are given only for firm matches. Part of the rows lack a size; the others show once, few, many or a class for expanded clones.

V gene: TRBV7-2
J gene: TRBJ2-1
D gene: TRBD2
clone size: NA
CDR3 protein: CASSPGTSAYNEQFF

V gene: TRBV6-5
J gene: TRBJ2-7
D gene: NA
clone size: NA
CDR3 protein: CASSYSYDRSSYEQYF

V gene: TRBV11-2
J gene: TRBJ1-3
D gene: TRBD1
clone size: NA
CDR3 protein: CASSPLGTGSRSGNTIYF

V gene: TRBV11-2
J gene: TRBJ2-3
D gene: NA
clone size: NA
CDR3 protein: CASSLDRSGQYF

V gene: TRBV28
J gene: TRBJ2-3
D gene: NA
clone size: NA
CDR3 protein: CALEVGDTQYF

V gene: TRBV7-8
J gene: TRBJ1-2
D gene: NA
clone size: NA
CDR3 protein: CASSQQGAYGYTF

V gene: TRBV29-1
J gene: TRBJ2-7
D gene: TRBD1
clone size: medium-sized
CDR3 protein: CSVEVTDRENEQYF

V gene: TRBV5-5
J gene: TRBJ1-1
D gene: TRBD1
clone size: NA
CDR3 protein: CASSKTGGLNTEAFF

V gene: TRBV29-1
J gene: TRBJ2-6
D gene: NA
clone size: NA
CDR3 protein: CSVDSGSGANVLTF

V gene: TRBV5-1
J gene: TRBJ2-1
D gene: NA
clone size: NA
CDR3 protein: CASSFYMTYGAYNEQFF

V gene: TRBV2
J gene: TRBJ1-5
D gene: NA
clone size: NA
CDR3 protein: CASQGHQSNQPQHF

V gene: TRBV20-1
J gene: TRBJ2-5
D gene: NA
clone size: NA
CDR3 protein: CSAKHETQYF

V gene: TRBV7-9
J gene: TRBJ2-2
D gene: NA
clone size: few
CDR3 protein: CASSLAGRFSGELFF

V gene: TRBV6-1
J gene: TRBJ2-7
D gene: NA
clone size: few
CDR3 protein: CAISEALMGEQYF

V gene: TRBV5-1
J gene: TRBJ2-3
D gene: TRBD1
clone size: NA
CDR3 protein: CASSLQGLGTDTQYF

V gene: TRBV30
J gene: TRBJ2-3
D gene: NA
clone size: NA
CDR3 protein: CAWSLGADTQYF

V gene: TRBV28
J gene: TRBJ2-7
D gene: NA
clone size: few
CDR3 protein: CASSLWSYEQYF

V gene: TRBV2
J gene: TRBJ2-1
D gene: TRBD2
clone size: few
CDR3 protein: CASSEAAGGYNEQFF

V gene: TRBV5-1
J gene: TRBJ2-3
D gene: TRBD2
clone size: NA
CDR3 protein: CASSPDGTTLGGDTQYF

V gene: TRBV2
J gene: TRBJ2-1
D gene: NA
clone size: NA
CDR3 protein: CASKPSKSSYNEQFF

V gene: TRBV28
J gene: TRBJ1-2
D gene: NA
clone size: NA
CDR3 protein: CASSLPGHSFNYGYTF

V gene: TRBV2
J gene: TRBJ1-3
D gene: NA
clone size: once
CDR3 protein: CASREKLIISGNTIYF

V gene: TRBV19
J gene: TRBJ2-2
D gene: TRBD1
clone size: few
CDR3 protein: CASRSGTGGIGELFF

V gene: TRBV11-1
J gene: TRBJ2-7
D gene: NA
clone size: few
CDR3 protein: CASSQQGSYEQYF

V gene: TRBV10-3
J gene: TRBJ2-7
D gene: NA
clone size: NA
CDR3 protein: CAISDHDSALEQYF

V gene: TRBV15
J gene: NA
D gene: TRBD1
clone size: few
CDR3 protein: CATSRGFRTGDYEQYF

V gene: TRBV27
J gene: TRBJ2-1
D gene: TRBD1
clone size: NA
CDR3 protein: CATSTGGWYNEQFF

V gene: TRBV4-3
J gene: TRBJ2-7
D gene: NA
clone size: NA
CDR3 protein: CASSQVPGGNYEQYF

V gene: TRBV4-1
J gene: TRBJ1-5
D gene: TRBD1
clone size: NA
CDR3 protein: CASSQDRGSQPQHF

V gene: TRBV7-2
J gene: TRBJ2-7
D gene: TRBD2
clone size: NA
CDR3 protein: CASSELAGGPYEQYF

V gene: TRBV27
J gene: TRBJ1-6
D gene: TRBD1
clone size: NA
CDR3 protein: CASSLRDRNSPLHF

V gene: TRBV27
J gene: TRBJ2-1
D gene: TRBD2
clone size: NA
CDR3 protein: CASSEREGIYNEQFF

V gene: TRBV6-5
J gene: TRBJ2-3
D gene: NA
clone size: few
CDR3 protein: CASSRGVTDTQYF

V gene: TRBV6-5
J gene: TRBJ1-2
D gene: TRBD1
clone size: NA
CDR3 protein: CASSSGGQGLGGYTF

V gene: TRBV11-2
J gene: TRBJ2-3
D gene: NA
clone size: few
CDR3 protein: CASSLRKGPDTQYF

V gene: TRBV5-4
J gene: TRBJ1-4
D gene: TRBD1
clone size: NA
CDR3 protein: CASSLGGTGGGEKLFF

V gene: TRBV7-9
J gene: TRBJ2-7
D gene: NA
clone size: few
CDR3 protein: CASRSDSSYEQYF

V gene: TRBV7-3
J gene: TRBJ2-3
D gene: NA
clone size: NA
CDR3 protein: CASSLGLTGSKDTQYF

V gene: TRBV5-1
J gene: TRBJ1-4
D gene: TRBD1
clone size: NA
CDR3 protein: CASSIRTGTTNEKLFF

V gene: TRBV10-3
J gene: TRBJ1-1
D gene: NA
clone size: NA
CDR3 protein: CAISESSRLFSLNTEAFF

V gene: TRBV30
J gene: TRBJ2-7
D gene: TRBD2
clone size: NA
CDR3 protein: CAWGVPGLAGDEQYF